The 14 T cell receptor beta chains below were found in one sample sequenced in a study of blood T cell repertoires in COVID-19. Generated by immunoSEQ multiplex PCR, the TCRdb table keeps only in-frame clones and is missing some. The sample lists 150,000 to 200,000 clones, approximately 88% occurring once. Sample: PBMCs or T cells enriched from blood (not recorded which). These receptors were obtained from a young woman who had recovered from COVID-19.

About this clone: The junction departs from germline at one end; a sequencing error may be responsible. The V call is TRBV4-1, the J call TRBJ2-7; D is perhaps TRBD1 (6 bases). Germline CDR1 MGHRA, CDR2 YSYEKL. CDR3 length equals 12 residues. The CDR3 nucleotides are TGCGCCAGCAGCCATTCCCGGACAGAGCTGTACTTC. Its protein is CASSHSRTELYF.

DNA of the CDR3: TGTGCCACCAGTGCTAGGTCGGCGGGGGCCTTTTATAGCACAGATACGCAGTATTTT. Its protein is CATSARSAGAFYSTDTQYF. The rearrangement joins TRBV24-1 to TRBJ2-3; D perhaps matches TRBD2 (7 bases). CDR1 and CDR2 (germline): KGHDR, SFDVKD. The CDR3 sequence is 19 residues long. V shed 5 bases and J shed 0 bases, with 23 bases lying between them.

The genes are TRBV11-2 and TRBJ2-1; 8 bases fit TRBD1. V was pared by 6 bases and J by 6 bases, with 4 bases of the junction left unmatched. Germline CDR1 is SGHAT and CDR2 is FQNNGV. This CDR3 contains 13 residues. The CDR3 nucleotides read TGTGCCAGCAGTTTTGGACAGGGCAATGAGCAGTTCTTC. Its protein product is CASSFGQGNEQFF.

The J gene is TRBJ2-5, the V gene TRBV5-4; maybe TRBD2 (7 bases). The CDR3 has 14 residues. Germline CDR1 is SGHNT and CDR2 is YYREEE (reference sequence). The germline V and J ends were trimmed by 1 base and 4 bases, with 11 bases remaining between them. This CDR3 is CASSLTGRGETQYF. For the CDR3, the DNA is TGTGCCAGCAGCTTGACAGGGAGGGGAGAGACCCAGTACTTC.

CDR3: CASSLAPWGGYGYTF. Here the CDR3 DNA reads TGTGCCAGCAGTTTGGCCCCGTGGGGCGGCTATGGCTACACCTTC. The chain recombines TRBV27 with TRBJ1-2; the D gene is possibly TRBD1 (5 bases). V shed 3 bases and J shed 4 bases, with 15 bases lying between them. The germline V gene has CDR1 MNHEY and CDR2 SMNVEV (reference sequence). This CDR3 is built from 15 residues.

The chain uses TRBV28 and TRBJ1-2; a possible D gene is TRBD1 (5 bases). This CDR3 comprises 16 residues. Deletions cut 3 bases from V and 1 base from J, with 15 bases between. CDR1 is MDHEN and CDR2 is SYDVKM in the germline V gene. DNA of the CDR3: TGTGCCAGCAGTTTGCAGACAGCTCTCTATAACTATGGCTACACCTTC. Encoded protein: CASSLQTALYNYGYTF.

The rearrangement joins TRBV7-2 to TRBJ2-7; 9 nucleotides agree with TRBD2. The J segment lost 5 bases and the V segment lost 5 bases, leaving 10 bases of the junction unmatched. This CDR3 region has 15 residues. Germline V CDR1 and CDR2: SGHTA, FQGNSA. CDR3 nucleotide sequence: TGTGCCAGCAGCCTCACCGGGACTAGCACCAACGAGCAGTACTTC. This translates into CASSLTGTSTNEQYF.

The rearrangement uses TRBV30 and TRBJ1-1, with TRBD1 identical over 10 bases. This CDR3 is 14 amino acids long. Germline trimming cut 2 bases from V and 4 bases from J; bases unmatched to any gene: 4. Germline V lookup: CDR1 GTSNPN, CDR2 SVGIG (reference sequence). The CDR3 region is CAWSPWTGGTEAFF. In DNA form, the CDR3 reads TGTGCCTGGAGTCCCTGGACAGGGGGCACTGAAGCTTTCTTT. The full variable domain, its missing parts supplied by reference TRBV30 and TRBJ1-1, is SQTIHQWPATLVQPVGSPLSLECTVEGTSNPNLYWYRQAAGRGLQLLFYSVGIGQISSEVPQNLSASRPQDRQFILSSKKLLLSDSGFYLCAWSPWTGGTEAFFGQGTRLTVV.

The V gene is TRBV5-1, the J gene TRBJ1-2; D is uncertain. V lost 2 bases and J lost 4, with 9 bases in between. Germline lookup yields CDR1 SGHRS and CDR2 YFSETQ. The CDR3 spans 13 residues. The CDR3 reads CASSFGSLYGYTF. In DNA form, the CDR3 reads TGCGCCAGCAGCTTTGGCAGTCTCTATGGCTACACCTTC.

The CDR3 DNA reads as TGTGCCAGCAGCCCAACAGGGGTGGGGGCGCGCACCGGGGAGCTGTTTTTT. This codes for CASSPTGVGARTGELFF. The rearrangement uses TRBV9 and TRBJ2-2; 7 nucleotides align to TRBD1. Losses at the gene ends were 4 bases for V and 4 bases for J; bases not matched to a gene: 13. The CDR3 has 17 amino acids. CDR1 SGDLS and CDR2 YYNGEE come from the germline V gene.

The rearrangement uses TRBV19 and TRBJ2-3, with TRBD2 identical over 7 bases. The germline V gene encodes CDR1 LNHDA and CDR2 SQIVND (reference sequence). V was pared by 6 bases and J by 11 bases, with 5 bases of the junction left unmatched. The CDR3 length is 11 residues. CDR3 in amino acids: CASRGGVKQYF. The CDR3 bases are TGTGCCAGTAGGGGAGGGGTTAAGCAGTATTTT.

This clone was seen a few times. V usage is TRBV5-5 and J usage is TRBJ2-1; tentatively, D is TRBD2 (6 bases). Germline CDR1 reads SGHKS; CDR2 reads YYEKEE (reference sequence). The CDR3 runs to 13 residues. Trimming took 0 bases from V and 9 from J, leaving 10 bases between them. CDR3 nucleotides: TGTGCCAGCAGCTTGGCGGGGGACGGTGAGCAGTTCTTC. Translated, it gives CASSLAGDGEQFF.

The V gene is TRBV7-9, the J gene TRBJ1-4; a weak D match, TRBD1 (5 bases). The ends were cut back, 4 bases at V and 7 bases at J, with 16 bases in the middle. Germline V gene sequence: CDR1 SEHNR, CDR2 FQNEAQ (reference sequence). The CDR3 totals 15 residues. The CDR3 nucleotides are TGTGCCAGCAGCTCCCCGGAGGGGCAGCGTGAAAAACTGTTTTTT. Encoded protein: CASSSPEGQREKLFF.

This clone has only a few counts. The chain is built from TRBV7-4 and TRBJ1-5; D call uncertain. This CDR3 has 15 residues. Trimming left V 7 bases short and J 0 bases short, with 13 bases between. The germline V gene has CDR1 SGHVT and CDR2 SQSDAQ. CDR3 sequence (DNA): TGTGCCAGCACCGTGACGGGGAATAGCAATCAGCCCCAGCATTTT. It encodes CASTVTGNSNQPQHF.